One sample yielded the 27 T cell receptor beta chains listed below, sequenced in a study of T cells in Graves' hyperthyroidism and ophthalmopathy. RNA transcripts provided the source from which TCR beta CDR3 regions were amplified. The study used the HTBI primer set for a first-round RT-PCR of the TCR CDR3. TCRdb redid the calling of the multiplex PCR reads with MiXCR, one entry per CDR3 protein. Of about 400,000 distinct CDR3 sequences listed, over 12% are singletons. Sequences were obtained from blood. These receptors all stem from a man aged 45-60 years with Graves' ophthalmopathy.

This chain links TRBV7-8 with TRBJ1-1; tentatively, D is TRBD1 (6 bases). Deletions cut 5 bases from V and 1 base from J, with 20 bases between. There are 17 residues in the CDR3. Germline CDR1 and CDR2: SGHVS and FQNEAQ. CDR3 region: CASSPDYRVLKNTEAFF. In DNA form, the CDR3 reads TGTGCCAGCAGCCCGGATTACAGGGTCCTTAAGAACACTGAAGCTTTCTTT. Full variable domain (remainder filled in from reference TRBV7-8 and TRBJ1-1): GAGVSQSPRYKVAKRGQDVALRCDPISGHVSLFWYQQALGQGPEFLTYFQNEAQLDKSGLPSDRFFAERPEGSVSTLKIQRTQQEDSAVYLCASSPDYRVLKNTEAFFGQGTRLTVV.

The rearrangement joins TRBV2 to TRBJ2-1; 10 nucleotides match TRBD2. Per germline, CDR1 SNHLY and CDR2 FYNNEI. The CDR3 extends over 16 amino acids. The V and J ends lost 6 bases and 7 bases, in that order; junction bases with no gene match: 12. The CDR3, as DNA: TGTGCCAGCAGGAGGGCTAGCGGGAGTTTCTGGAATGAGCAGTTCTTC. This translates into CASRRASGSFWNEQFF.

The rearrangement links TRBV27 to TRBJ2-3; a weak D match, TRBD2 (7 bases). V was clipped by 6 bases and J by 8 bases, with 15 bases between them. Germline V gene lookup returns CDR1 MNHEY and CDR2 SMNVEV (reference sequence). The CDR3 has 13 amino acids. In DNA form, the CDR3 reads TGTGCCAGCAGCCCGGGGGGCAAGGGTACGCAGTATTTT. Encoded protein: CASSPGGKGTQYF.

Details on this clonotype: A much larger clone lies a single base off, so this may be a read error. The chain combines TRBV4-1 with TRBJ2-7; no clear D gene. The germline V gene encodes CDR1 MGHRA and CDR2 YSYEKL. The germline V and J ends were trimmed by 0 bases and 7 bases, with 19 bases remaining between them. The CDR3 covers 16 residues. CDR3 residues: CASSQDGSSVVWEQYF. CDR3 coding DNA: TGCGCCAGCAGCCAAGATGGGTCGTCGGTTGTATGGGAGCAGTACTTC.

Ten or more counts support this clonotype. The chain is built from TRBV13 and TRBJ2-7, with D possibly TRBD2 on 5 matching bases. V lost 5 bases and J 1 base, leaving 15 bases between the germline ends. CDR3 size: 15 residues. Looked up from germline, CDR1 is PRHDT and CDR2 is FYEKMQ (reference sequence). CDR3 coding DNA: TGTGCCAGCAGCCCCCCGGGGTTTGCGTCCTACGAGCAGTACTTC. It codes for CASSPPGFASYEQYF.

This sequence joins TRBV6-5 and TRBJ1-1; D not resolved. Germline V gene sequence: CDR1 MNHEY, CDR2 SVGAGI. This CDR3 has 16 residues. The V gene lost 1 base and the J gene lost 0 bases, with 12 bases spanning the gap. CDR3: CASSYFASKMNTEAFF. The CDR3 nucleotides are TGTGCCAGCAGTTACTTCGCCAGTAAGATGAACACTGAAGCTTTCTTT.

The J gene is TRBJ1-2, the V gene TRBV19, with 8 positions matching TRBD1. The CDR3 length is 14 residues. The germline V gene encodes CDR1 LNHDA and CDR2 SQIVND (reference sequence). The junction had 6 bases not matched to a gene; V was cut back by 4 bases and J by 5 bases. This chain's CDR3 is CASSKTGVDYGYTF. Written as DNA, the CDR3 is TGTGCCAGTAGTAAGACAGGGGTTGATTATGGCTACACCTTC.

Note on this clonotype: This may stem from a read error, because a much larger clone lies one nucleotide away. CDR3 bases: TGCACCCCGGAACCCTGGGACAGGATCGCAGATACGCAGTATTTT. As protein: CTPEPWDRIADTQYF. This chain joins TRBV29-1 and TRBJ2-3; 8 bases match TRBD1. There are 15 residues in the CDR3. Germline CDR1 is SQVTM and CDR2 is ANQGSEA.

This clonotype came up a few times. This chain joins TRBV6-1 and TRBJ2-2; TRBD2 matches 9 bases. The V gene end was trimmed by 2 bases and the J gene end by 7 bases; junction bases not matched to a gene: 5. This CDR3 has 15 amino acids. The germline V gene encodes CDR1 MNHNS and CDR2 SASEGT. CDR3 amino acids: CASSEFGGRGGELFF. For the CDR3, the DNA is TGTGCCAGCAGTGAATTTGGCGGGAGGGGCGGGGAGCTGTTTTTT.

This clonotype was picked up many times. The CDR3 DNA reads as TGTGCCAGCAGTTACCCCGGACAGGGTTCCTACAATGAGCAGTTCTTC. Protein product: CASSYPGQGSYNEQFF. The chain links TRBV6-5 to TRBJ2-1; 8 bases line up with TRBD1. Losses at the gene ends were 2 bases for V and 1 base for J; bases not matched to a gene: 4. The CDR3 length is 16 residues. Germline lookup yields CDR1 MNHEY and CDR2 SVGAGI.

This clonotype showed up just a few times. The rearrangement joins TRBV2 to TRBJ1-6; maybe TRBD1 (5 bases). CDR1 is SNHLY and CDR2 is FYNNEI in the germline V gene. The CDR3 totals 14 residues. The V gene lost 6 bases and the J gene lost 6 bases, with 12 bases spanning the gap. The CDR3 is CASRGRAGNSPLHF. The CDR3 DNA is TGTGCCAGCAGGGGCAGGGCGGGTAATTCACCCCTCCACTTT.

This clonotype has ten or more counts. The genes are TRBV24-1 and TRBJ2-5; 7 nucleotides line up with TRBD1. Germline V gene sequence: CDR1 KGHDR, CDR2 SFDVKD. With 3 bases clipped from V and 7 bases from J, the junction kept 7 bases outside the gene matches. This CDR3 region has 14 residues. The CDR3 reads CATSDPDRSGTQYF. Written as DNA, the CDR3 is TGTGCCACCAGTGATCCGGACAGGTCCGGGACCCAGTACTTC.

The V call is TRBV5-1, the J call TRBJ2-7; D is unresolved. Germline assignment: CDR1 SGHRS and CDR2 YFSETQ. The CDR3 totals 15 residues. Trimming stripped 4 bases from V and 2 bases from J, with 16 bases between. The CDR3 protein is CASSRNRQVPYEQYF. The CDR3 DNA sequence: TGCGCCAGCAGCCGAAATCGTCAGGTCCCCTACGAGCAGTACTTC.

This clonotype was counted at least ten times. The V gene is TRBV28, the J gene TRBJ2-7; D gene uncertain. The CDR3 contains 12 residues. The V gene's germline CDR1 is MDHEN and CDR2 SYDVKM. Trimming removed 9 bases at V and 2 bases at J, with 11 bases between. As DNA, the CDR3 is TGTGCCAGTGGGATACAAACCTACGAGCAGTACTTC. Residues: CASGIQTYEQYF.

This clonotype was counted many times. The V gene is TRBV29-1, the J gene TRBJ2-2; possibly TRBD2 for D (6 bases). CDR3 length: 16 amino acids. Per germline, CDR1 SQVTM and CDR2 ANQGSEA. The DNA for the CDR3 is TGCAGAGGACGGGGATATGCGGGAAGGAACACCGGGGAGCTGTTTTTT. It yields the protein CRGRGYAGRNTGELFF.

This chain links TRBV9 with TRBJ2-2; TRBD2 aligns across 9 bases. Germline loops: CDR1 SGDLS, CDR2 YYNGEE. This CDR3 region has 15 residues. The trim removed 6 bases at V and 2 bases at J, leaving 5 bases unmatched. The CDR3 DNA follows: TGTGCCAGCACCCCCGGGACTAGCAACACCGGGGAGCTGTTTTTT. The encoded protein is CASTPGTSNTGELFF.

The chain uses TRBV20-1 and TRBJ2-7; D may be TRBD2 (5 bases). The CDR3 runs 13 residues. CDR1 is DFQATT, CDR2 SNEGSKA, per germline (reference sequence). Trimming cost V 7 bases and J 2 bases, with 15 bases left between them. Here the CDR3 DNA reads TGCAGTGTAAAGAAGCGGAACGCCTACGAGCAGTACTTC. Translating gives CSVKKRNAYEQYF.

This chain links TRBV29-1 with TRBJ2-1; 13 bases line up with TRBD2. V lost 3 bases to trimming and J lost 8 bases; unmatched junction nucleotides: 16. Germline-derived CDR1 and CDR2 are SQVTM and ANQGSEA. CDR3 size: 18 residues. The DNA of the CDR3 is TGCAGCGTTGAGGACAGGCCCACCGGACTAGCGGGAGCTGATGAGCAGTTCTTC. It encodes CSVEDRPTGLAGADEQFF.

This clonotype was seen a few times. The chain recombines TRBV6-1 with TRBJ2-6; D remains unclear. Trimming cost V 6 bases and J 2 bases, with 14 bases left between them. The V gene's germline CDR1 is MNHNS and CDR2 SASEGT. The CDR3 totals 16 residues. The CDR3 nucleotides are TGTGCCAGCAGCCCTGTTCGTAGGCCTGGGGCCAACGTCCTGACTTTC. It yields the protein CASSPVRRPGANVLTF.

This clonotype was observed many times. V usage is TRBV30 and J usage is TRBJ2-1; D remains unclear. CDR1 and CDR2 from the germline V gene are GTSNPN and SVGIG (reference sequence). This CDR3 region has 12 residues. CDR3 amino acids: CAWGKGGLEQFF. CDR3 nucleotide sequence: TGTGCTTGGGGTAAGGGTGGCCTTGAGCAGTTCTTC.

This clonotype was counted only a few times. A much more abundant neighbour one base away suggests this may be a read error. The chain has TRBV5-1 and TRBJ2-7; 8 nucleotides align to TRBD1. Germline CDR1 SGHRS, CDR2 YFSETQ. Losses at the gene ends were 0 bases for V and 3 bases for J; bases not matched to a gene: 8. CDR3 length: 16 amino acids. In DNA, the CDR3 is TGCGCCAGCAGCTTGGGTGGGACAGGACGCTTCTACGAGCAGTACTTC. It is translated as CASSLGGTGRFYEQYF.

This rearrangement joins TRBV2 to TRBJ1-1, with a weak D call TRBD1 (6 bases). The CDR3 spans 12 residues. Germline V CDR1 and CDR2: SNHLY, FYNNEI. With 10 bases removed from V and 9 bases from J, the gap between germline ends came to 18 bases. CDR3 loop: CATRGAAIKAFF. In DNA, the CDR3 is TGTGCCACCCGGGGGGCGGCAATTAAAGCTTTCTTT.

This clonotype has ten or more counts. The gene calls are TRBV11-2 and TRBJ2-3, with TRBD1 matching 8 bases. With 5 bases clipped from V and 7 bases from J, the junction kept 11 bases outside the gene matches. Per germline, CDR1 SGHAT and CDR2 FQNNGV. The CDR3 has 15 amino acids. This CDR3 reads CASSTRMGTGHTQYF. CDR3 nucleotides: TGTGCCAGCAGCACAAGGATGGGGACAGGACATACGCAGTATTTT.

The V and J genes are TRBV7-2 and TRBJ2-5; 11 bases map to TRBD2. Germline V gives CDR1 SGHTA, CDR2 FQGNSA. This CDR3 is 16 amino acids long. Trimming cost V 5 bases and J 5 bases; bases outside gene matches: 10. The CDR3 nucleotides read TGTGCCAGCAGCCATTCCACTAGCGGGAGTAGGGAGACCCAGTACTTC. Translated: CASSHSTSGSRETQYF.

This clonotype was recorded a few times. The CDR3 does not close with the conserved phenylalanine or tryptophan, likely indicating a read error. V gene TRBV7-8 combines with J gene TRBJ2-3; 13 bases agree with TRBD2. V lost 6 bases to trimming and J lost 1 base; unmatched junction nucleotides: 1. The CDR3 loop spans 15 amino acids. Germline values: CDR1 SGHVS, CDR2 FQNEAQ. The CDR3 here is CASSTSGRGTDTQYL. As DNA, the CDR3 is TGTGCCAGCAGTACTAGCGGGAGGGGCACAGATACGCAGTATCTT.

The V call is TRBV11-2, the J call TRBJ2-7, with D possibly being TRBD2 (6 bases). Trimming took 5 bases from V and 4 from J, leaving 15 bases between them. Germline V lookup: CDR1 SGHAT, CDR2 FQNNGV. This CDR3 is 14 amino acids long. The CDR3 DNA reads TGTGCCAGCAGCCCGCAAATGGGGGGATACGAGCAGTACTTC. Translation: CASSPQMGGYEQYF.

V is TRBV20-1 and J is TRBJ2-7; unclear D gene. CDR3 length: 13 amino acids. The germline gives CDR1 DFQATT, CDR2 SNEGSKA (reference sequence). The V gene lost 1 base and the J gene lost 3 bases, with 10 bases spanning the gap. CDR3 nucleotides: TGCAGTGCTAGAGGGCAGATGTTCTACGAGCAGTACTTC. The encoded protein is CSARGQMFYEQYF.